These 5 T cell receptor beta chains share one sample of origin, sequenced in a study of radiotherapy plus CTLA-4 blockade in lung cancer. Profiling relied on immunoSEQ multiplex PCR, and the TCRdb table lists in-frame clones only, not all of them. The data show some 67,000 clones, approximately 76% seen once. The sequencing here drew on peripheral blood, taken from a patient treated with radiotherapy plus ipilimumab. Source of these receptors: a human donor with non-small cell lung cancer whose response to radiotherapy plus ipilimumab could not be evaluated. Some clones in this sample may be carry-over from other donors' samples.

The chain combines TRBV19 with TRBJ1-2; D might be TRBD1 (6 bases). Trimming removed 10 bases from V and 3 bases from J, with 18 bases in between. This CDR3 spans 14 amino acids. In germline, CDR1 is LNHDA, CDR2 SQIVND (reference sequence). In DNA form, the CDR3 reads TGTGCCACCACCCTAAGGGGACATTACTATGGCTACACCTTC. Encoded protein: CATTLRGHYYGYTF. The whole variable domain, remainder taken from reference TRBV19 and TRBJ1-2, is DGGITQSPKYLFRKEGQNVTLSCEQNLNHDAMYWYRQDPGQGLRLIYYSQIVNDFQKGDIAEGYSVSREKKESFPLTVTSAQKNPTAFYLCATTLRGHYYGYTFGSGTRLTVV.

V usage is TRBV9 and J usage is TRBJ1-1; tentative D call: TRBD1 (5 bases). Trimming stripped 0 bases from V and 3 bases from J, with 6 bases between. The CDR3 contains 13 residues. CDR1 and CDR2 from the germline V gene are SGDLS and YYNGEE. CDR3 nucleotides: TGTGCCAGCAGCGTAGGACAGTACACTGAAGCTTTCTTT. Its protein product is CASSVGQYTEAFF.

Comments on this clone: A junction end diverges from the germline sequence, so it may reflect a read error. The chain carries TRBV28 and TRBJ2-3, with D perhaps TRBD1 (5 bases). CDR3 size: 14 residues. The germline V gene has CDR1 MDHEN and CDR2 SYDVKM. This chain's CDR3 is CASGFLGAADTQYF. CDR3 nucleotide sequence: TGTGCCAGCGGTTTTTTAGGGGCGGCAGATACGCAGTATTTT.

V usage is TRBV2 and J usage is TRBJ1-4; perhaps TRBD1 as D (5 bases). V shed 7 bases and J shed 4 bases, with 10 bases lying between them. Germline V gene sequence: CDR1 SNHLY, CDR2 FYNNEI. The CDR3 runs 13 residues. CDR3 nucleotide sequence: TGTGCCAGCACCCAGGGTATTAATGAAAAACTGTTTTTT. This sequence encodes CASTQGINEKLFF.

The chain is built from TRBV30 and TRBJ2-1; D not certain. V shed 0 bases and J shed 8 bases, with 8 bases lying between them. This CDR3 contains 12 residues. Germline CDR1 is GTSNPN and CDR2 is SVGIG (reference sequence). In DNA form, the CDR3 reads TGTGCCTGGAGTGTACGAAGCGATGAGCAGTTCTTC. This sequence encodes CAWSVRSDEQFF.